Described below is a single T cell receptor beta chain sequence and its context. Its antigen has not been determined. Within one base of it there is no much larger clone, and no base qualities were kept. The data stem from a study of blood T cell repertoires in COVID-19 (dated by TCRdb to between 2020 and 2021). Some background on the complete study: Samples covering the acute and convalescent phases of COVID-19 were provided by collaborators in the United States, Italy and Spain. A de-identified subject ID, COVID-19 status, age in years and sex were almost always included in the sample metadata. Where available, HLA class I and class II types were obtained from metadata supplied by the sample provider rather than from assay-based typing. The material from the prospective study consisted of cDNA or gDNA derived from T cells, B-cell-depleted T cells, or PBMCs. The dataset comprised deeply sampled blood TCRbeta repertoires from subjects exposed to, actively infected with, or recovered from COVID-19. The samples were drawn from the first 160 participants of the ongoing ImmuneRACE study and from 950 to 1,500 subjects provided by 6 global collaborators. The repertoires were released in a freely available public database meant as a resource for research on the immune response to SARS-CoV-2.

TCRbeta CDR3 regions were amplified from genomic DNA using the immunoSEQ Assay, a bias-controlled multiplex PCR. Concerning the study's data processing: The number of nucleated cells in each sample was estimated from the amplification of reference gene primers within the assay. To quantify the absolute abundance of each unique TCRbeta CDR3 rearrangement, sequence reads were collapsed and filtered. For each sample, productive Simpson clonality was calculated by taking the square root of Simpson's diversity index across productive rearrangements. In its TCRdb copy, this immuneACCESS table keeps in-frame sequences only and misses some clones. Where compared with another copy, unresolved V genes explain less than half of these, and the others have no known cause. V and J calls and clone size are copied from that table; D and trimming were computed from the DNA. The sample table shows roughly 150,000 clones, and about four fifths are seen once. The biggest ten clones account for 0.5% to 0.65% of the sample.

Broader findings and caveats from the paper: How much clinical and demographic metadata was included differed by source and by participant, and the metadata was provided uncurated.

Including cysteine and phenylalanine, the CDR3 has 12 amino acids. The retained sequence is limited to the CDR3, 36 bases, with the frame set at the first base. For CDR1 and CDR2, the germline V gene (reference sequence) lists SGHAT and FQDESV. The trim is 4 bases for V and 6 bases for J, with a gap of 9 bases between the germline ends. The collaborating institutions used their own protocols to collect whole blood in K2EDTA tubes. For TCRbeta analysis, collaborators shipped samples in one of three forms: frozen whole blood, isolated PBMCs, or DNA extracted from either of those sample types. The source material was peripheral blood. Recombination connected TRBV11-1 to TRBJ1-1; a confident D gene designation cannot be given. This TCR was sampled from a man between 60 and 75 years old with acute or convalescent COVID-19. The DNA sequence is TGTGCCAGCAGCTCGACCGCGGCTGAAGCTTTCTTT. Its amino acids are CASSSTAAEAFF.